This note documents a single T cell receptor (beta chain) sequence. Its antigen remains unidentified. The data were taken from a study of T cell responses to AZD1222 COVID-19 vaccine. V lost 5 bases and J 0 bases, leaving 14 bases between the germline ends. Germline assignment: CDR1 SGHTA and CDR2 FQGNSA. CDR3 length: 15 amino acids. Points from the study as a whole: Mostly white British, mostly female donors; authors suggested clonal diversity may be underestimated. In all cases, repertoires were sampled only after the peak T cell response. The span of vaccine-associated CD4 TCRs extended across spike, with dominance at 160-218 and 743-854.

Profiling relied on immunoSEQ multiplex PCR, and the TCRdb table lists in-frame clones only, not all of them. The table shows roughly 93,000 clones, with more than 70% occurring only once. The TCR was taken from an adult who received the AZD1222 COVID-19 vaccine. The sequencing here drew on peripheral blood, taken 28 days after the second AZD1222 dose. This chain joins TRBV7-2 and TRBJ2-7; D possibly corresponds to TRBD2 (6 bases). CDR3 DNA sequence: TGTGCCAGCAGCGAACGGGGGACTGCCTCCTACGAGCAGTACTTC. Residues: CASSERGTASYEQYF.